Listed below are T cell receptor beta chains from one sample, sequenced in a study of blood T cell repertoires in COVID-19. Sequencing used immunoSEQ multiplex PCR; TCRdb keeps in-frame clones, though not all of them. The table has around 37,000 clones, 90% seen once. Sequencing was carried out using peripheral blood. These receptors all stem from a man between 60 and 75 years old with active or convalescent COVID-19. Both conserved end residues are part of each CDR3. Each record gives: J gene, V gene, clone size, D gene, CDR3 DNA, CDR3 protein. D genes are given only for firm matches. The listing skips clone size in some rows; elsewhere it reads once, few, many or a size class.

>TRBJ2-1|TRBV23-1|-|TRBD1
TGCGCCAGCAGTCAATGTGTTGGACAGGGGGCAGGGAATGAGCAGTTCTTC
CASSQCVGQGAGNEQFF
>TRBJ2-7|TRBV30|-|-
TGTGCCTGGAAGACAGTTCTATACGAGCAGTACTTC
CAWKTVLYEQYF
>TRBJ2-7|TRBV11-2|-|-
TGTGCCAGCAGCGGAGACAGGTTATACGAGCAGTACTTC
CASSGDRLYEQYF
>TRBJ2-5|TRBV28|-|-
TGTGCCAGCAGTCCCCCGCTAGCGTCCGGAGAGACCCAGTACTTC
CASSPPLASGETQYF
>TRBJ2-5|TRBV11-2|-|TRBD2
TGTGCCAGCAGTTCCTGGGGACTAGCGGGAGTCGAGACCCAGTACTTC
CASSSWGLAGVETQYF
>TRBJ2-1|TRBV6-2/TRBV6-3|once|TRBD1
TGTGCCAGCAGTACCGACCGGGACAGGGGAAACAATGAGCAGTTCTTC
CASSTDRDRGNNEQFF
>TRBJ2-5|TRBV9|-|TRBD1
TGTGCCAGCAGCACCCGACAGGGGGCAGAGACCCAGTACTTC
CASSTRQGAETQYF
>TRBJ2-7|TRBV19|-|-
TGTGCCAGTAGCCCAGGGGTCGGCACCTACGAGCAGTACTTC
CASSPGVGTYEQYF
>TRBJ2-3|TRBV7-2|once|TRBD2
TGTGCCAGCAGCCGTAGCGGGAAGGGGGCAGATACGCAGTATTTT
CASSRSGKGADTQYF
>TRBJ2-4|TRBV19|-|-
TGTGCCAGTAGTATCAGTGGCAGGGAAAACATTCAGTACTTC
CASSISGRENIQYF
>TRBJ1-1|TRBV7-9|-|-
TGTGCCAGCAGTCAGGAGGGGATCATGAACACTGAAACTTTCTTT
CASSQEGIMNTETFF
>TRBJ1-1|TRBV6-5|-|TRBD1
TGTGCCAGCGGGAGACAGGGGGCGCGAACTGAAGCTTTCTTT
CASGRQGARTEAFF
>TRBJ2-5|TRBV11-2|-|TRBD1
TGTGCCAGCAGCATAGGGGAGACAGGGTACCAAGAGACCCAGTACTTC
CASSIGETGYQETQYF
>TRBJ2-7|TRBV24-1|-|TRBD2
TGTGCCACCAGTGATTCGGGCTCCTCCGGGACTACCCCGTACGAGCAGTACTTC
CATSDSGSSGTTPYEQYF
>TRBJ2-7|TRBV11-1|-|TRBD1
TGTGCCAGCAGCTTAGCTAGGACAGGGGCCTACGAGCAGTACTTC
CASSLARTGAYEQYF
>TRBJ2-1|TRBV5-6|-|TRBD1
TGTGCCAGCAGCATAGGACAGGGGACTTACAATGAGCAGTTCTTC
CASSIGQGTYNEQFF
>TRBJ1-2|TRBV5-4|-|-
TGTGCCAGCAGCACGGCGGGGGGGAGCTATGGCTACACCTTC
CASSTAGGSYGYTF
>TRBJ2-3|TRBV24-1|-|-
TGTGCCACCGCGGGCTATACCACAGATACGCAGTATTTT
CATAGYTTDTQYF
>TRBJ1-3|TRBV3-1/TRBV3-2|-|TRBD1
TGTGCCAGCAGCCCTTCGGACAGGGGAAACACCATATATTTT
CASSPSDRGNTIYF
>TRBJ2-7|TRBV7-9|once|TRBD2
TGTGCCAGCAGCTTTGGGGTTTATTTTAGCGGGACTTGGGAGCAGTACTTC
CASSFGVYFSGTWEQYF
>TRBJ1-1|TRBV28|-|-
TGTGCCAGCAGTCCCAGGGTCGGCACTGAAGCTTTCTTT
CASSPRVGTEAFF
>TRBJ2-5|TRBV19|-|TRBD2
TGTGCCAGTAGGGGAGGGGCGTTTAAGACCCAGTACTTC
CASRGGAFKTQYF